The 7 T cell receptor beta chains listed next were all sequenced from one sample in a study of T cell changes during pregnancy in multiple sclerosis. Assay: immunoSEQ multiplex PCR; the TCRdb copy retains only in-frame clones and omits some. The table lists about 89,000 clones, 94% of them singletons. The sequenced sample was peripheral blood, obtained in the third trimester of pregnancy. These receptors came from a female donor with multiple sclerosis, enrolled in a pregnancy study.

This chain links TRBV25-1 with TRBJ2-2; D not certain. CDR1 MGHDK and CDR2 SYGVNS come from the germline V gene. The V end was cut by 6 bases, the J end by 5 bases, with 13 bases between. The CDR3 sequence is 14 residues long. CDR3 coding DNA: TGTGCCAGCAGGGCTCTAGGTTGGACCGGGGAGCTGTTTTTT. This codes for CASRALGWTGELFF.

DNA for the CDR3: TGCAGTGCTGGGGGACAGGGTCAGCAGTTCTTC. Protein product: CSAGGQGQQFF. V and J are TRBV20-1 and TRBJ2-1, with 9 bases that match TRBD1. The CDR3 runs 11 residues. Germline loops: CDR1 DFQATT, CDR2 SNEGSKA (reference sequence). Trimming at V came to 5 bases and at J to 11 bases, leaving 4 bases not matched to a gene.

V is TRBV11-1 and J is TRBJ2-7; D uncertain. In germline, CDR1 is SGHAT, CDR2 FQDESV (reference sequence). V was shortened by 4 bases and J by 0 bases, with 7 bases between the two germline ends. There are 13 residues in the CDR3. The CDR3, as DNA: TGTGCCAGCAGCTATGAGAGCTCCTACGAGCAGTACTTC. It codes for CASSYESSYEQYF.

The chain recombines TRBV28 with TRBJ2-3; weak D call: TRBD1 (6 bases). Germline V lookup: CDR1 MDHEN, CDR2 SYDVKM. Trimming removed 4 bases at V and 13 bases at J, with 18 bases between. The length of the CDR3 is 13 residues. The CDR3 nucleotides are TGTGCCAGCAGTTCATCCGGGACACATATAAAGTATTTT. Protein: CASSSSGTHIKYF.

The rearrangement uses TRBV7-9 and TRBJ2-1, with 7 bases fitting TRBD2. The ends lost 1 base at V and 5 bases at J; junction bases unmatched: 8. CDR3 size: 16 residues. Germline V lookup: CDR1 SEHNR, CDR2 FQNEAQ (reference sequence). The DNA for the CDR3 is TGTGCCAGCAGCTTAGTTCCAGGGAGGGTGGACAATGAGCAGTTCTTC. Amino acid sequence: CASSLVPGRVDNEQFF.

This sequence joins TRBV5-1 and TRBJ2-7; TRBD2 matches 7 bases. This CDR3 spans 16 amino acids. With 1 base clipped from V and 3 bases from J, the junction kept 10 bases outside the gene matches. CDR1 and CDR2 (germline): SGHRS, YFSETQ. CDR3 DNA sequence: TGCGCCAGCAGCTTGTTAGTGCCGCGGGAGAACTACGAGCAGTACTTC. It translates to CASSLLVPRENYEQYF.

This clone was recorded once. V gene TRBV7-3 combines with J gene TRBJ2-7; no clear D gene. The length of the CDR3 is 14 residues. CDR1 is SGHTA, CDR2 FQGTGA, per germline. Deletions cut 2 bases from V and 1 base from J, with 9 bases between. CDR3 region: CASSLRSQSYEQYF. The CDR3 DNA reads as TGTGCCAGCAGCTTACGGTCACAGTCCTACGAGCAGTACTTC.